The rows below give T cell receptor beta chains drawn from one sample of a study of blood T cell repertoires in COVID-19. Using immunoSEQ multiplex PCR, the repertoire was profiled, and TCRdb retains in-frame clones only, with some absent. Of some 200,000 clones detected, around 87% appear once; the ten largest clones hold roughly 7.2%. The sample comprised PBMCs or T cells enriched from blood (not recorded which). These receptors all come from a man in his thirties or forties in a cohort exposed to, infected with or recovered from COVID-19 (not recorded which). CDR3s include the opening cysteine and the closing phenylalanine or tryptophan. Each record gives: J gene, clone size, D gene, V gene, CDR3 protein, CDR3 DNA. D genes are given only for firm matches. Clone size is stated in some rows and not others, as once, few, many or a class when expanded.

j_call: TRBJ1-5; clone_size: .; d_call: .; v_call: TRBV18; cdr3_aa: CASSPVQDFQPQHF; cdr3_nt: TGTGCCAGCTCACCAGTCCAGGACTTTCAGCCCCAGCATTTT
j_call: TRBJ2-3; clone_size: .; d_call: .; v_call: TRBV19; cdr3_aa: CASSISRRVGTDTQYF; cdr3_nt: TGTGCCAGTAGTATCTCTCGGCGGGTCGGCACAGATACGCAGTATTTT
j_call: TRBJ2-5; clone_size: .; d_call: TRBD2; v_call: TRBV6-5; cdr3_aa: CASSYSLAVLEETQYF; cdr3_nt: TGTGCCAGCAGTTACTCCCTAGCGGTATTAGAGGAGACCCAGTACTTC
j_call: TRBJ2-2; clone_size: .; d_call: .; v_call: TRBV28; cdr3_aa: CASTKSVGNTGELFF; cdr3_nt: TGTGCCAGCACTAAGAGCGTGGGTAACACCGGGGAGCTGTTTTTT
j_call: TRBJ2-7; clone_size: .; d_call: TRBD2; v_call: TRBV27; cdr3_aa: CASTPGGSGAYEQYF; cdr3_nt: TGTGCCAGCACCCCGGGGGGTAGCGGGGCCTACGAGCAGTACTTC
j_call: TRBJ2-7; clone_size: .; d_call: TRBD2; v_call: TRBV11-3; cdr3_aa: CASSYSFGGSYEQYF; cdr3_nt: TGTGCCAGCAGCTATAGCTTCGGGGGGTCCTACGAGCAGTACTTC
j_call: TRBJ1-2; clone_size: .; d_call: .; v_call: TRBV6-5; cdr3_aa: CASSYSIRNYGYTF; cdr3_nt: TGTGCCAGCAGTTACTCGATACGGAACTATGGCTACACCTTC
j_call: TRBJ2-2; clone_size: .; d_call: TRBD1; v_call: TRBV5-4; cdr3_aa: CASSLGTGGTGELFF; cdr3_nt: TGTGCCAGCAGCTTAGGGACAGGGGGGACCGGGGAGCTGTTTTTT
j_call: TRBJ2-1; clone_size: .; d_call: .; v_call: TRBV15; cdr3_aa: CATSRDFGKEQFF; cdr3_nt: TGTGCCACCAGCAGAGATTTCGGGAAGGAGCAGTTCTTC
j_call: TRBJ2-2; clone_size: .; d_call: TRBD2; v_call: TRBV28; cdr3_aa: CAGSFWGLAGDGELFF; cdr3_nt: TGTGCCGGCAGTTTTTGGGGACTAGCGGGAGACGGGGAGCTGTTTTTT
j_call: TRBJ1-3; clone_size: .; d_call: .; v_call: TRBV10-3; cdr3_aa: CAIGEGSGNTIYF; cdr3_nt: TGTGCCATTGGGGAGGGATCTGGAAACACCATATATTTT
j_call: TRBJ2-3; clone_size: .; d_call: .; v_call: TRBV7-9; cdr3_aa: CASSLTRGNSGPPGDTQYF; cdr3_nt: TGTGCCAGCAGCTTAACACGGGGGAATTCGGGACCCCCTGGGGATACGCAGTATTTT
j_call: TRBJ1-2; clone_size: .; d_call: TRBD1; v_call: TRBV28; cdr3_aa: CASSLSWTGDGYTF; cdr3_nt: TGTGCCAGCAGTTTATCTTGGACAGGGGATGGCTACACCTTC
j_call: TRBJ2-2; clone_size: .; d_call: TRBD1; v_call: TRBV11-3; cdr3_aa: CASSPGQDLSGELFF; cdr3_nt: TGTGCCAGCAGCCCCGGACAGGATCTGTCCGGGGAGCTGTTTTTT
j_call: TRBJ2-1; clone_size: .; d_call: TRBD2; v_call: TRBV11-3; cdr3_aa: CASSLDSVAGEQFF; cdr3_nt: TGTGCCAGCAGCTTAGATTCTGTAGCGGGTGAGCAGTTCTTC
j_call: TRBJ2-1; clone_size: once; d_call: TRBD2; v_call: TRBV3-1/TRBV3-2; cdr3_aa: CASSLGTSPYNEQFF; cdr3_nt: TGTGCCAGCAGCCTCGGGACTAGCCCCTACAATGAGCAGTTCTTC
j_call: TRBJ1-6; clone_size: .; d_call: .; v_call: TRBV5-1; cdr3_aa: CASSLVGRLGKDNSPLHF; cdr3_nt: TGCGCCAGCAGCTTGGTGGGCCGGCTGGGTAAAGACAATTCACCCCTCCACTTT
j_call: TRBJ1-6; clone_size: once; d_call: .; v_call: TRBV9; cdr3_aa: CASSVGVNSPLHF; cdr3_nt: TGTGCCAGCAGCGTCGGTGTCAACTCACCCCTCCACTTT
j_call: TRBJ2-7; clone_size: once; d_call: .; v_call: TRBV3-1/TRBV3-2; cdr3_aa: CASSQAGEVYEQYF; cdr3_nt: TGTGCCAGCAGCCAAGCGGGAGAAGTGTACGAGCAGTACTTC
j_call: TRBJ2-2; clone_size: .; d_call: TRBD2; v_call: TRBV3-1/TRBV3-2; cdr3_aa: CASSQGAGFGELFF; cdr3_nt: TGTGCCAGCAGCCAAGGAGCGGGGTTCGGGGAGCTGTTTTTT
j_call: TRBJ1-2; clone_size: .; d_call: TRBD1; v_call: TRBV5-6; cdr3_aa: CASSLYTGTGKGYTF; cdr3_nt: TGTGCCAGCAGCTTATATACCGGGACAGGGAAAGGCTACACCTTC
j_call: TRBJ1-2; clone_size: once; d_call: .; v_call: TRBV11-2; cdr3_aa: CASSWRLEDGYTF; cdr3_nt: TGTGCCAGCAGCTGGCGACTTGAAGATGGCTACACCTTC
j_call: TRBJ2-1; clone_size: .; d_call: TRBD2; v_call: TRBV15; cdr3_aa: CATGGLAGGYNEQFF; cdr3_nt: TGTGCCACCGGGGGCCTAGCGGGAGGGTACAATGAGCAGTTCTTC
j_call: TRBJ1-2; clone_size: .; d_call: TRBD1; v_call: TRBV4-1; cdr3_aa: CASSHTGQGGYTF; cdr3_nt: TGCGCCAGCAGCCACACGGGACAGGGCGGCTACACCTTC
j_call: TRBJ1-2; clone_size: .; d_call: .; v_call: TRBV9; cdr3_aa: CASSVRDCNYGYTF; cdr3_nt: TGTGCCAGCAGCGTCCGGGACTGTAACTATGGCTACACCTTC
j_call: TRBJ2-1; clone_size: .; d_call: TRBD2; v_call: TRBV28; cdr3_aa: CASTLGLAGGGSEQFF; cdr3_nt: TGTGCCAGCACCCTTGGACTAGCGGGAGGGGGCAGTGAGCAGTTCTTC
j_call: TRBJ2-7; clone_size: few; d_call: .; v_call: TRBV2; cdr3_aa: CASHYQKGYEQYF; cdr3_nt: TGTGCCAGCCACTACCAAAAGGGGTACGAGCAGTACTTC
j_call: TRBJ2-7; clone_size: .; d_call: .; v_call: TRBV9; cdr3_aa: CASSVQGKSSYEQYF; cdr3_nt: TGTGCCAGCAGCGTACAGGGCAAGAGCTCCTACGAGCAGTACTTC
j_call: TRBJ2-2; clone_size: .; d_call: .; v_call: TRBV7-6; cdr3_aa: CASSSNQRFANTGELFF; cdr3_nt: TGTGCCAGCAGCTCAAATCAGCGGTTCGCGAACACCGGGGAGCTGTTTTTT
j_call: TRBJ1-1; clone_size: .; d_call: TRBD1; v_call: TRBV7-9; cdr3_aa: CASSLDRGTEAFF; cdr3_nt: TGTGCCAGCAGCCTGGACAGGGGCACTGAAGCTTTCTTT
j_call: TRBJ2-5; clone_size: once; d_call: TRBD2; v_call: TRBV7-4; cdr3_aa: CAGVAGGAETQYF; cdr3_nt: TGTGCCGGGGTAGCGGGAGGAGCGGAGACCCAGTACTTC
j_call: TRBJ1-5; clone_size: .; d_call: TRBD1; v_call: TRBV5-8; cdr3_aa: CASSLDRGLHSNQPQHF; cdr3_nt: TGTGCCAGCAGCTTGGACAGGGGTCTACATAGCAATCAGCCCCAGCATTTT
j_call: TRBJ2-7; clone_size: .; d_call: .; v_call: TRBV5-1; cdr3_aa: CASSALGANEQYF; cdr3_nt: TGCGCCAGCAGCGCCCTGGGAGCTAACGAGCAGTACTTC
j_call: TRBJ1-2; clone_size: .; d_call: TRBD1; v_call: TRBV20-1; cdr3_aa: CSASEGAQGYTF; cdr3_nt: TGCAGTGCTAGTGAGGGGGCGCAAGGCTACACCTTC
j_call: TRBJ2-1; clone_size: .; d_call: TRBD2; v_call: TRBV5-8; cdr3_aa: CASSLGVAGGSYNEQFF; cdr3_nt: TGTGCCAGCAGCTTGGGGGTAGCGGGAGGTTCATACAATGAGCAGTTCTTC
j_call: TRBJ2-1; clone_size: .; d_call: TRBD1; v_call: TRBV7-9; cdr3_aa: CASSLLGQGSYNEQFF; cdr3_nt: TGTGCCAGCAGCTTACTGGGACAGGGATCTTACAATGAGCAGTTCTTC
j_call: TRBJ2-5; clone_size: .; d_call: TRBD1; v_call: TRBV11-1; cdr3_aa: CASSPSTGVLETQYF; cdr3_nt: TGTGCCAGCAGCCCCTCCACAGGGGTACTGGAGACCCAGTACTTC
j_call: TRBJ2-3; clone_size: .; d_call: .; v_call: TRBV11-1; cdr3_aa: CASSLGASRTDTQYF; cdr3_nt: TGTGCCAGCAGCTTAGGGGCTAGCCGCACAGATACGCAGTATTTT
j_call: TRBJ2-7; clone_size: .; d_call: .; v_call: TRBV7-9; cdr3_aa: CASSLGYRGSGVYEQYF; cdr3_nt: TGTGCCAGCAGCTTAGGTTATCGGGGTAGCGGAGTTTACGAGCAGTACTTC
j_call: TRBJ2-1; clone_size: few; d_call: TRBD1; v_call: TRBV19; cdr3_aa: CASSSDRVDEQFF; cdr3_nt: TGTGCCAGTAGTTCCGACAGGGTGGATGAGCAGTTCTTC
j_call: TRBJ2-3; clone_size: .; d_call: TRBD1; v_call: TRBV5-1; cdr3_aa: CASSYAPGQGSEDTDTQYF; cdr3_nt: TGCGCCAGCAGCTACGCCCCGGGACAGGGGAGTGAGGACACAGATACGCAGTATTTT
j_call: TRBJ2-1; clone_size: .; d_call: TRBD2; v_call: TRBV7-2; cdr3_aa: CASSDPPAGGLYNEQFF; cdr3_nt: TGTGCCAGCAGCGACCCTCCAGCGGGAGGGCTTTACAATGAGCAGTTCTTC
j_call: TRBJ2-7; clone_size: .; d_call: TRBD2; v_call: TRBV13; cdr3_aa: CASSLGLAGSYEQYF; cdr3_nt: TGTGCCAGCAGCTTAGGGCTAGCGGGTAGCTACGAGCAGTACTTC
j_call: TRBJ2-1; clone_size: .; d_call: TRBD1; v_call: TRBV7-8; cdr3_aa: CASSLAYRGYEQFF; cdr3_nt: TGTGCCAGCAGCTTGGCCTACAGGGGCTATGAGCAGTTCTTC
j_call: TRBJ1-2; clone_size: .; d_call: .; v_call: TRBV6-2/TRBV6-3; cdr3_aa: CASSYYPGQPYGYTF; cdr3_nt: TGTGCCAGCAGTTACTACCCTGGGCAGCCCTATGGCTACACCTTC
j_call: TRBJ2-1; clone_size: .; d_call: .; v_call: TRBV19; cdr3_aa: CASSMVVGGSYNEQFF; cdr3_nt: TGTGCCAGTAGTATGGTAGTCGGGGGCTCCTACAATGAGCAGTTCTTC
j_call: TRBJ1-5; clone_size: .; d_call: TRBD1; v_call: TRBV19; cdr3_aa: CASSSRGTGNSNQPQHF; cdr3_nt: TGTGCCAGTAGTTCCCGAGGGACAGGGAATAGCAATCAGCCCCAGCATTTT
j_call: TRBJ2-2; clone_size: .; d_call: .; v_call: TRBV6-2/TRBV6-3; cdr3_aa: CASSWDSANTGELFF; cdr3_nt: TGTGCCAGCAGTTGGGACTCGGCGAACACCGGGGAGCTGTTTTTT
j_call: TRBJ2-7; clone_size: .; d_call: TRBD2; v_call: TRBV20-1; cdr3_aa: CSASRLAESYEQYF; cdr3_nt: TGCAGTGCTAGTCGCCTAGCGGAATCCTACGAGCAGTACTTC
j_call: TRBJ2-7; clone_size: .; d_call: .; v_call: TRBV6-5; cdr3_aa: CASRDRQVPYEQYF; cdr3_nt: TGTGCCAGCAGGGACAGACAGGTACCCTACGAGCAGTACTTC
j_call: TRBJ2-7; clone_size: .; d_call: .; v_call: TRBV4-1; cdr3_aa: CASSQGLEDRSYEQYF; cdr3_nt: TGCGCCAGCAGCCAGGGATTGGAAGACAGGTCCTACGAGCAGTACTTC
j_call: TRBJ2-1; clone_size: .; d_call: TRBD1; v_call: TRBV3-1/TRBV3-2; cdr3_aa: CASSQGGTGQFF; cdr3_nt: TGTGCCAGCAGCCAAGGGGGGACAGGTCAGTTCTTC
j_call: TRBJ2-5; clone_size: .; d_call: .; v_call: TRBV10-1; cdr3_aa: CASSPSGDRQTQYF; cdr3_nt: TGCGCCAGCAGCCCGAGCGGGGACAGGCAGACCCAGTACTTC